This passage covers 30 T cell receptor beta chains from one sample sequenced in a study of spatial heterogeneity in lung cancer. The study, taken as a whole, reports: How many expanded intratumoral alpha and beta TCRs were present tracked the tumor mutation count, which was a count of nonsynonymous mutations.

Described time point: sample taken at primary tumor resection. TCRdb reprocessed the 5' RACE reads with MiXCR, giving one entry per CDR3 protein. The data hold 8,000 to 10,000 distinct CDR3 sequences, with approximately 6.3% observed a single time. These receptors' antigens are unknown. The sample consisted of lung tumor tissue, taken at surgery. These receptor sequences come from a male donor with early-stage non-small cell lung cancer.

This clonotype occurred many times. Little can be read into the size of this beta chain, an off-target read in a library designed for alpha chains. The J gene is TRBJ2-1, the V gene TRBV20-1, with 9 bases matching TRBD2. After removal of 3 bases from V and 6 bases from J, the junction contained 6 bases not matched to a gene. Germline loops: CDR1 DFQATT, CDR2 SNEGSKA (reference sequence). CDR3 size: 14 residues. The CDR3 bases are TGCAGTGCTAGGAAGGGACTAGCCCCCAATGAGCAGTTCTTC. This gives the protein CSARKGLAPNEQFF.

In its sample, this clonotype is medium-sized. This beta chain is a stray sequence in a library constructed for alpha chains; its clone size is not meaningful. The V and J genes are TRBV28 and TRBJ1-1; 9 nucleotides agree with TRBD1. This CDR3 spans 18 amino acids. J gave up 3 bases and V 6 bases, and 17 bases lay outside the gene matches. Per the germline V gene, CDR1 is MDHEN and CDR2 is SYDVKM. The CDR3 loop reads CASRSPGQGVSGDTEAFF. The CDR3 nucleotides read TGTGCCAGCAGATCCCCGGGACAGGGTGTCAGTGGAGACACTGAAGCTTTCTTT.

Of note for this clonotype: Little can be read into the size of this beta chain, an off-target read in a library designed for alpha chains. V usage is TRBV6-5 and J usage is TRBJ2-7, with 7 bases fitting TRBD1. The CDR3 is 13 amino acids. V lost 6 bases, J lost 1 base, and 3 bases stayed unmatched. Looked up from germline, CDR1 is MNHEY and CDR2 is SVGAGI. Here the CDR3 reads CASRRQGSYEQYF. The CDR3 DNA sequence: TGTGCCAGCAGGAGACAGGGATCCTACGAGCAGTACTTC.

Ten or more counts support this clonotype. Within a library made for alpha chains, this beta chain is off target, and its count is uninformative. The CDR3 nucleotides are TGTGCCAGCAGCTTAGTGCGTAGTGAAAAACTGTTTTTT. Translating it yields CASSLVRSEKLFF. The chain carries TRBV7-2 and TRBJ1-4; D is unresolved. The V gene lost 1 base and the J gene lost 7 bases, with 7 bases spanning the gap. The CDR3 runs to 13 residues. Germline CDR1 reads SGHTA; CDR2 reads FQGNSA.

By share, this clonotype ranks as medium-sized. This beta chain was picked up by a library intended for alpha chains and is off target, so its count carries little meaning. This chain joins TRBV7-2 and TRBJ1-2; 8 nucleotides match TRBD1. The ends lost 1 base at V and 0 bases at J; junction bases unmatched: 4. The V gene's germline CDR1 is SGHTA and CDR2 FQGNSA. The CDR3 consists of 16 residues. CDR3 bases: TGTGCCAGCAGCTTAGTCCCACAGGGGGCTAACTATGGCTACACCTTC. This translates into CASSLVPQGANYGYTF.

This clonotype showed up many times. This beta chain is an off-target read within a library intended for alpha chains, so its frequency means little. V gene TRBV27 combines with J gene TRBJ2-1; maybe TRBD2 (6 bases). Germline CDR1 reads MNHEY; CDR2 reads SMNVEV (reference sequence). CDR3 length: 11 residues. Trimming took 7 bases from V and 6 from J, leaving 7 bases between them. The chain's CDR3 is CASIGGNEQFF. CDR3 sequence (DNA): TGTGCCAGCATCGGGGGCAATGAGCAGTTCTTC.

Ten or more counts support this clonotype. The library was prepared for alpha chains; this beta chain is a stray read, so its frequency means little. The chain employs TRBV12-3 or TRBV12-4 and TRBJ2-5, with a possible D match to TRBD1 (5 bases). V lost 8 bases and J 4 bases, leaving 11 bases between the germline ends. The CDR3 length is 12 residues. The CDR3 sequence: CASRRARETQYF. For the CDR3, the DNA is TGTGCCAGCCGCAGGGCACGAGAGACCCAGTACTTC.

In this sample, this clonotype turned up many times. Found in a library prepared for alpha chains, this beta chain is an off-target read, and its abundance has little meaning. The V and J genes are TRBV10-2 and TRBJ2-5; 9 bases match TRBD2. The CDR3 runs to 17 residues. CDR1 WSHSY and CDR2 SAAADI come from the germline V gene. V gave up 6 bases and J gave up 4 bases; unmatched junction bases: 15. DNA of the CDR3: TGCGCCAGCAGGGAACCTAGGGAGATAGCGGGAGCAGAGACCCAGTACTTC. Its protein product is CASREPREIAGAETQYF.

Ten or more counts support this clonotype. A library made for alpha chains picked up this beta chain off target, so its size means little. This chain uses TRBV7-2 with TRBJ1-6; no clear D. Germline CDR1 SGHTA, CDR2 FQGNSA. The CDR3 has 18 residues. Deletions cut 3 bases from V and 0 bases from J, with 15 bases between. The CDR3 nucleotides are TGTGCCAGCAGCTTTGGAGGGCCTAAGAGCTCCTATAATTCACCCCTCCACTTT. It specifies CASSFGGPKSSYNSPLHF.

Concerning this clonotype: With the library built for alpha chains, this beta chain is off target and its frequency is not meaningful. The chain combines TRBV7-9 with TRBJ2-7; 10 bases align to TRBD2. V shed 4 bases and J 2 bases; nucleotides not matched to a gene: 5. The CDR3 consists of 15 residues. Looked up from germline, CDR1 is SEHNR and CDR2 is FQNEAQ (reference sequence). For the CDR3, the DNA is TGTGCCAGCAGCTACCGGACTAGCGGCACCTACGAGCAGTACTTC. It specifies CASSYRTSGTYEQYF.

This clonotype is medium-sized. The library was built for alpha chains, so this beta chain is an off-target read and its size means little. J is TRBJ1-1 and V is TRBV20-1; D not certain. The CDR3 is 13 residues long. Per germline, CDR1 DFQATT and CDR2 SNEGSKA (reference sequence). V was trimmed by 3 bases and J by 11 bases, leaving 19 bases between them. CDR3 in DNA: TGCAGTGCTAGTCCCCCGAGTTCGCCTTCGGCTTTCTTT. Protein sequence: CSASPPSSPSAFF.

This clonotype came up many times. Because the library targeted alpha chains, this beta chain is an off-target read whose size means little. The rearrangement joins TRBV6-1 to TRBJ1-6; possible D gene TRBD1, 5 bases. CDR1 and CDR2 from the germline V gene are MNHNS and SASEGT. This CDR3 region has 15 residues. V was shortened by 2 bases and J by 10 bases, with 15 bases between the two germline ends. In DNA form, the CDR3 reads TGTGCCAGCAGTGAACAAGGGACGGGAAGATCACCCCTCCACTTT. Protein: CASSEQGTGRSPLHF.

By its share, this clonotype is medium-sized. This beta chain slipped into a library made for alpha chains as a stray read, so its size is not meaningful. The chain uses TRBV12-3 or TRBV12-4 and TRBJ2-5; TRBD2 is a possible D gene (6 bases). CDR3 length: 14 residues. Between the trimmed V and J ends, which lost 2 bases and 8 bases, there was a span of 15 bases. The CDR3 DNA reads TGTGCCAGCAGTTTAAAGGGCCTCGGGGGTACCCAGTACTTC. This gives the protein CASSLKGLGGTQYF.

In this sample, this clonotype turned up many times. This beta chain appears as a stray read in a library generated for alpha chains; its size is not informative. This chain connects TRBV7-8 to TRBJ1-4; D ambiguous. Germline V gives CDR1 SGHVS, CDR2 FQNEAQ. CDR3 length: 12 amino acids. The germline V and J ends were trimmed by 5 bases and 8 bases, with 9 bases remaining between them. CDR3 sequence (DNA): TGTGCCAGCAGCCTATCAGAAGAAAAACTGTTTTTT. This translates into CASSLSEEKLFF.

This clonotype was counted many times. The library was designed around alpha chains, so this beta chain is a stray read whose abundance carries little weight. The chain combines TRBV9 with TRBJ2-1; D is possibly TRBD2 (6 bases). This CDR3 spans 12 amino acids. V was clipped by 0 bases and J by 8 bases, with 6 bases between them. CDR1 SGDLS and CDR2 YYNGEE come from the germline V gene. The CDR3 spells CASSVGGDEQFF. CDR3 DNA: TGTGCCAGCAGCGTAGGCGGGGATGAGCAGTTCTTC.

This clonotype was observed at least ten times. Within a library made for alpha chains, this beta chain is off target, and its count is uninformative. This chain connects TRBV3-1 to TRBJ1-5, with TRBD1 matching 9 bases. This CDR3 contains 20 residues. J gave up 0 bases and V 1 base, and 13 bases lay outside the gene matches. Germline CDR1 and CDR2: LGHDT and YNNKEL (reference sequence). The CDR3 spells CASSQGDPGQGPNSNQPQHF. In DNA, the CDR3 is TGTGCCAGCAGCCAAGGCGACCCGGGACAGGGACCTAATAGCAATCAGCCCCAGCATTTT.

This clonotype came up many times. With the library built for alpha chains, this beta chain is off target and its frequency is not meaningful. The gene calls are TRBV12-3 or TRBV12-4 and TRBJ1-1; D is ambiguous. The CDR3 runs to 13 residues. V was clipped by 6 bases and J by 3 bases, with 11 bases between them. CDR3 DNA: TGTGCCAGCAGCTTTGACCCCTACACTGAAGCTTTCTTT. Protein product: CASSFDPYTEAFF.

At least ten counts were recorded for this clonotype. With the library built for alpha chains, this beta chain is off target and its frequency is not meaningful. V gene TRBV28 combines with J gene TRBJ2-5, with TRBD1 identical over 9 bases. The germline V gene has CDR1 MDHEN and CDR2 SYDVKM. This CDR3 has 15 amino acids. V lost 3 bases, J lost 1 base, and 3 bases stayed unmatched. The CDR3 DNA follows: TGTGCCAGCAGTTTGGGGGGACAGGGCCAAGAGACCCAGTACTTC. This encodes CASSLGGQGQETQYF.

This clonotype appeared many times. Since the library was made to target alpha chains, this beta chain is a stray read and its abundance is not meaningful. The V gene is TRBV7-8, the J gene TRBJ2-2, with D maybe TRBD1 (5 bases). This CDR3 comprises 14 residues. V dropped 5 bases and J dropped 6 bases, with 13 bases sitting between them. Per germline, CDR1 SGHVS and CDR2 FQNEAQ. The CDR3 DNA sequence: TGTGCCAGCAGCGCCACAGGATCCCCCGGGGAGCTGTTTTTT. Protein: CASSATGSPGELFF.

This clonotype appeared many times. The library was built for alpha chains, so this beta chain is an off-target read and its size means little. The V gene is TRBV12-3 or TRBV12-4, the J gene TRBJ2-7; D may be TRBD1 or TRBD2 (5 bases each). The length of the CDR3 is 12 residues. The V end was cut by 5 bases, the J end by 5 bases, with 10 bases between. The CDR3 protein is CASSLQGHEQYV. CDR3 DNA sequence: TGTGCCAGCAGTCTTCAGGGACACGAGCAGTACGTC.

The sample holds many counts of this clonotype. This beta chain is a stray sequence in a library constructed for alpha chains; its clone size is not meaningful. V gene TRBV27 combines with J gene TRBJ2-3, with 10 bases fitting TRBD2. The V and J ends lost 6 bases and 0 bases, in that order; junction bases with no gene match: 9. Germline assignment: CDR1 MNHEY and CDR2 SMNVEV (reference sequence). The CDR3 length is 17 residues. The CDR3 DNA is TGTGCCAGCAGCCACAGACTAGCGGGTACTAGCACAGATACGCAGTATTTT. The encoded protein is CASSHRLAGTSTDTQYF.

This clonotype was found many times. With the library built for alpha chains, this beta chain is off target and its frequency is not meaningful. J is TRBJ1-4 and V is TRBV11-2; D call uncertain. The CDR3 is 17 residues long. CDR1 is SGHAT and CDR2 is FQNNGV in the germline V gene. V was shortened by 4 bases and J by 2 bases, with 17 bases between the two germline ends. The CDR3: CASSSRTIPGTNEKLFF. CDR3 sequence (DNA): TGTGCCAGCAGCTCTCGGACGATCCCTGGGACTAATGAAAAACTGTTTTTT.

The table lists this clonotype with many counts. Because the library targeted alpha chains, this beta chain is an off-target read whose size means little. The CDR3 DNA reads TGTGCCAGCAGTCCGCTCGGGACAGCCTATGGCTACACCTTC. Translated, it gives CASSPLGTAYGYTF. The chain employs TRBV28 and TRBJ1-2; 7 nucleotides align to TRBD1. J was trimmed by 4 bases and V by 5 bases; bases with no gene match: 7. Germline V gene lookup returns CDR1 MDHEN and CDR2 SYDVKM. The CDR3 extends over 14 amino acids.

Turning to this clonotype: This beta chain represents an off-target read in a library built for alpha chains; its size is of limited meaning. J is TRBJ2-1 and V is TRBV29-1, with D possibly matching TRBD2 (6 bases). The germline gives CDR1 SQVTM, CDR2 ANQGSEA. This CDR3 is 15 amino acids long. Trimming took 5 bases from V and 8 from J, leaving 22 bases between them. CDR3 nucleotides: TGCAGCGTTCTCCAACAACTAGCTCAAGGTCATGAGCAGTTCTTC. It codes for CSVLQQLAQGHEQFF.

At least ten counts were recorded for this clonotype. This beta chain is an unintended read in a library built for alpha chains; its size means little. The J gene is TRBJ1-1, the V gene TRBV20-1; TRBD1 aligns across 7 bases. Trimming removed 6 bases from V and 0 bases from J; junction bases left unmatched: 10. From germline, CDR1 is DFQATT and CDR2 SNEGSKA (reference sequence). The CDR3 has 15 residues. The CDR3 region is CSATGARVLNTEAFF. In DNA, the CDR3 is TGCAGTGCCACAGGGGCCCGCGTACTGAACACTGAAGCTTTCTTT.

There are many counts of this clonotype. This beta chain slipped into a library made for alpha chains as a stray read, so its size is not meaningful. The chain recombines TRBV20-1 with TRBJ2-3; 13 bases fit TRBD2. With 5 bases clipped from V and 8 bases from J, the junction kept 13 bases outside the gene matches. This CDR3 is built from 16 residues. Germline lookup yields CDR1 DFQATT and CDR2 SNEGSKA (reference sequence). The CDR3 spells CSAGPGLAGAGGTQYF. The CDR3 nucleotides read TGCAGTGCTGGCCCAGGACTAGCGGGAGCGGGAGGTACGCAGTATTTT.

This clonotype has a handful of counts. Because this beta chain is a stray read in a library intended to capture alpha chains, its abundance should not be given much weight. The J gene is TRBJ1-4, the V gene TRBV12-3 or TRBV12-4; the D is unclear. Trimming left V 6 bases short and J 8 bases short, with 16 bases between. CDR3 length: 14 residues. CDR3 sequence: CASRKSRQGEKLFF. CDR3 nucleotides: TGTGCCAGCAGGAAGTCCAGACAAGGCGAAAAACTGTTTTTT.

The table lists this clonotype with many counts. This beta chain appears as a stray read in a library generated for alpha chains; its size is not informative. This chain connects TRBV12-3 or TRBV12-4 to TRBJ1-3; D is possibly TRBD1 (6 bases). The germline V and J ends were trimmed by 8 bases and 1 base, with 18 bases remaining between them. The CDR3 is 16 amino acids. CDR3 residues: CASLGGAGRSGNTIYF. The CDR3 DNA follows: TGTGCCAGCCTGGGGGGGGCGGGCCGGTCTGGAAACACCATATATTTT.

Within the sample, this clonotype is medium-sized. In a library made to pick up alpha chains, this beta chain is a stray read with a size that means little. This chain uses TRBV5-5 with TRBJ1-1; D uncertain. The CDR3 consists of 15 residues. The germline V gene has CDR1 SGHKS and CDR2 YYEKEE (reference sequence). V was cut by 3 bases and J by 0 bases, with 12 bases left in between. The CDR3 loop reads CASSSYSGLNTEAFF. The CDR3 DNA sequence: TGTGCCAGCAGCTCTTACTCGGGGTTGAACACTGAAGCTTTCTTT. The full variable domain, in which reference TRBV5-5 and TRBJ1-1 provide the parts outside the CDR3, is DAGVTQSPTHLIKTRGQQVTLRCSPISGHKSVSWYQQVLGQGPQFIFQYYEKEERGRGNFPDRFSARQFPNYSSELNVNALLLGDSALYLCASSSYSGLNTEAFFGQGTRLTVV.

This clonotype has a count of ten or more. Found in a library prepared for alpha chains, this beta chain is an off-target read, and its abundance has little meaning. The chain links TRBV12-5 to TRBJ1-5, with 8 bases fitting TRBD1. After removal of 6 bases from V and 1 base from J, the junction contained 2 bases not matched to a gene. Per germline, CDR1 LGHNT and CDR2 FRNRAP. The CDR3 is 14 residues long. The CDR3 protein is CASGWTGSNQPQHF. The CDR3 region has the DNA TGTGCTAGTGGCTGGACAGGGAGCAATCAGCCCCAGCATTTT.